This T cell receptor beta chain was sequenced in a study of cytomegalovirus exposure and HLA in healthy donors. The CDR3 has 14 amino acids. Trimming took 1 base from V and 2 from J, leaving 10 bases between them. CDR1 is SGHNT, CDR2 YYREEE, per germline (reference sequence). This clone was detected a few times. Its antigen is not identified. Study-wide results and limits: An analysis done earlier found most TCR beta V segments productive about 90% or about 30% of the time. A later analysis associated 15,000 or so TCR beta sequences with HLA alleles at a 0.05 false discovery rate. The authors reported that TCR beta sequences could predict HLA-A and HLA-B alleles. These predictions were accurate for most subjects in the first cohort.

It was with 60 Vbeta and 13 Jbeta primers that the PCR ran. Produced via immunoSEQ multiplex PCR; TCRdb's table is partial and in-frame only. The data show approximately 100,000 clones, 60% to 85% seen once. Every donor was a healthy person donating bone marrow. The source of this sequence is a man between 60 and 75 years old in good health and CMV-seropositive. The sequenced sample was PBMCs. V usage is TRBV5-4 and J usage is TRBJ2-7; perhaps TRBD1 as D (5 bases). The CDR3 protein is CASSLWGGAYEQYF. The DNA for the CDR3 is TGTGCCAGCAGCTTGTGGGGCGGTGCCTACGAGCAGTACTTC.